The subject of this entry is one TCR beta chain. At least ten counts were recorded for this clonotype. Its binding antigen is unknown. Base qualities are not provided; no much larger clone lies one nucleotide away. This sample is drawn from a study of T cells in Graves' hyperthyroidism and ophthalmopathy (dated by TCRdb to the late 2010s). Regarding the research as a whole: Peripheral blood was collected at initial diagnosis, before any treatment. Whether ophthalmopathy could be predicted prospectively was tested in an independent validation cohort made up of 18 to 20 hyperthyroidism patients plus 17 patients who later progressed to ophthalmopathy. In addition, the study compared T-cell repertoires in thyroid tissue and in blood from several Graves' hyperthyroidism patients. To identify distinguishing TCR V-J signatures, a discovery cohort of about 100 patients was used, comprising 43 with Graves' ophthalmopathy and around 57 with stable Graves' hyperthyroidism. The approximately 98 discovery patients were randomly divided into training and test sets at a 7:3 ratio. The paper reports TCR Vbeta CDR3 sequencing of some 140 peripheral blood samples: fewer than 50 ophthalmopathy, under 80 hyperthyroidism and around 17 progressor patients. Following sampling, methimazole starting at 30 mg daily was given to hyperthyroidism patients, and high-dose intravenous methylprednisolone was given to ophthalmopathy patients. Study-level results and caveats: Sample size was not statistically predetermined, and blinding of investigators to group allocation was not performed. During validation, the model predicted progression to ophthalmopathy a median of roughly 7.1 months ahead of onset, with around 71% sensitivity and less than 85% specificity. Most expanded thyroid clonotypes (frequency above 0.001) were also found in blood, which suggests that blood repertoires may mirror thyroid immune responses. Ophthalmopathy was separated from stable hyperthyroidism by a 13 V-J signature model, with 85% to 90% sensitivity and about 81% specificity obtained in cross-validation and 80%/75% obtained in testing.

The hyperthyroidism patients were between 18 and 65 years old and newly diagnosed, with a disease duration of less than 2 months. Exclusion was applied to patients with uncontrolled infections, other autoimmune diseases, pregnancy or lactation. Diagnoses were based on clinical symptoms, serum thyroxine and TRAb, thyroid ultrasound and orbital computed tomography. For progressor patients, blood was drawn at the first diagnosis of hyperthyroidism, before any ophthalmopathy symptoms had appeared. Ficoll-Paque density gradient centrifugation was used to isolate PBMCs from about 9 ml of fresh peripheral blood. Progressor patients were first diagnosed with Graves' hyperthyroidism and then developed ophthalmopathy during follow-up. Trizol reagent was used to extract total RNA, and RNA quality was then checked on an Agilent 2100 Bioanalyzer. V is shortened by 7 bases, J by 6 bases, and the region joining them spans 21 bases. From cysteine to phenylalanine, the CDR3 is 15 amino acids long. The retained sequence is limited to the CDR3, 45 bases, with the frame set at the first base.

Amplification of TCR beta CDR3 regions was carried out from RNA transcripts. The first round of RT-PCR for the TCR CDR3 was performed with the HTBI primer set and the Qiagen OneStep RT-PCR kit. Libraries were constructed in a second round of multiplex PCR, after which size selection and purification were carried out. Sequencing of the libraries was done on an Illumina HiSeq2000 using paired-end 100 bp reads. The paper's data handling went like this. SOAPnuke was used to process the raw data, with reads discarded if the reads contained adapters or uncalled bases, had a mean Phred below 15, or lacked an exact constant-primer or identifier match. COPE v1.2.5 was used to merge the high-quality paired reads, and each unique nucleotide sequence was defined as a clonotype. MiTCR v1.1 was used to align the clonotypes against IMGT TRBV, TRBD and TRBJ reference segments. Analysis was restricted to V-J combinations with a frequency above 0.0001, which covered over 98% of repertoires. The TCS score was defined as F50 (clonal expansion) divided by E x V (chaos), with BLOSUM62-based TCRdist calculated between CDR3 peptides within each V-J. Welch's t-statistics and random forest reduced roughly 500 V-J features to under 15, which were used in a naive Bayes classifier (R e1071). The public reads were run again by TCRdb, first through fastp at Q25 and then through MiXCR, and only productive beta chains were kept. Merged by CDR3 protein, the rows form single entries marked with the most common genes and DNA. TCRdb, not the authors, supplied the V and J calls. The sample profile shows approximately 620,000 distinct CDR3 sequences; around 14% of them were found once. The top ten constitute more than 5% of the sample.

Input material: blood. The chain was built from TRBV12-3 or TRBV12-4 and TRBJ1-2; TRBD1 could be the D gene, as 5 bases match. The source of this sequence is a woman aged 25 to 39 with Graves' hyperthyroidism that later progressed to Graves' ophthalmopathy. The base sequence is TGTGCCAGCACCCCCGGGACCTCCAACGGTCATGGCTACACCTTC. This gives the protein CASTPGTSNGHGYTF.